The source of this TCR beta chain is a study of blood T cell repertoires in COVID-19. Whole-study context: The United States, Italy and Spain supplied acute and convalescent COVID-19 samples. The cDNA or gDNA used as material had been derived from T cells, B-cell-depleted T cells, or PBMCs.

Under the authors' procedure: Reference gene primer amplification in the assay estimated nucleated cell counts. Using immunoSEQ multiplex PCR, the repertoire was profiled, and TCRdb retains in-frame clones only, with some absent. V and J calls and clone size come straight from that table; D and trimming were deduced from the DNA. The data show about 140,000 clones, around nine tenths seen once. Material: peripheral blood. The clonotype originates from a woman aged 45-65 years with active or convalescent COVID-19.

CDR3 sequence reads: CASSETRYGYTF. Here the CDR3 DNA reads TGTGCCAGCAGTGAAACGCGCTATGGCTACACCTTC. The V gene is TRBV2, the J gene TRBJ1-2, with unresolved D. This CDR3 contains 12 residues. Germline V CDR1 and CDR2: SNHLY, FYNNEI. V was clipped by 2 bases and J by 4 bases, with 5 bases between them.